This TCR beta chain was sequenced in a study of cytomegalovirus exposure and HLA in healthy donors. Study as a whole: Sequencing of 150 million to 200 million T cells in an earlier analysis found around 110 million unique TCR beta sequences.

General observations from the study: Differences between HLA loci emerged in a later analysis of TCR association rates, with DRB1 most and HLA-C fewest. A list of approximately 150 TCR beta chains associated with cytomegalovirus was given.

The PCR contained 60 Vbeta and 13 Jbeta primers. Only in-frame clones appear in the TCRdb table, and some are missing; sequencing was by immunoSEQ multiplex PCR. The top ten hold about 2.5% of the sample, which has under 200,000 clones, 70% to 80% seen once. A note on this clone: What it binds is unknown.

The CDR3 runs 13 residues. The ends were cut back, 1 base at V and 3 bases at J, with 4 bases in the middle. Germline V gives CDR1 SGHTA, CDR2 FQGNSA. This chain links TRBV7-2 with TRBJ1-3, with D unclear. This receptor was identified in a woman aged 45-60 years in good health and CMV-seronegative. Sequenced input: PBMCs. The CDR3 is CASSLVHGNTIYF. The DNA for the CDR3 is TGTGCCAGCAGCTTAGTCCATGGAAACACCATATATTTT.